The T cell receptor beta chain described here comes from a study of blood T cell repertoires in COVID-19. This CDR3 contains 14 residues. Germline V gene lookup returns CDR1 LGHDT and CDR2 YNNKEL (reference sequence). The V end was cut by 1 base, the J end by 3 bases, with 9 bases between. Donors in Cohort 3 counted as recovered after two negative PCRs, clearance, or symptom resolution. The assay was immunoSEQ multiplex PCR, and TCRdb's table has in-frame clones only and misses some. This sample yields 450,000 or so clones, of which around 91% are seen a single time; around 0.6% belongs to the top ten.

This TCR was sampled from a man aged 18 to 30 who had recovered from COVID-19. The sample comprised PBMCs or T cells enriched from blood (not recorded which). The chain combines TRBV3-1 (or the pseudogene TRBV3-2) with TRBJ1-2; D is undetermined. The chain's CDR3 is CASSQAGSDYGYTF. The CDR3 nucleotides read TGTGCCAGCAGCCAAGCAGGATCCGACTATGGCTACACCTTC.